Each of the 27 T cell receptor beta chains below was sequenced from the same sample in a study of neurological immune-mediated disorders. From the 5' RACE reads, TCRdb called clonotypes with MiXCR, one entry per CDR3 protein. The sample includes 55,000 to 85,000 distinct CDR3 sequences, 3.2% of them seen just once. The sequenced sample consisted of PBMCs. The receptors stem from a woman aged 45-60 years with multiple sclerosis.

This clonotype was seen ten or more times. This chain joins TRBV6-1 and TRBJ2-2; weak D call: TRBD1 (6 bases). This CDR3 spans 14 amino acids. Looked up from germline, CDR1 is MNHNS and CDR2 is SASEGT. V lost 6 bases, J lost 7 bases, and 15 bases lay in between. CDR3 region: CASRHRVWDGELFF. CDR3 bases: TGTGCCAGCAGGCACAGGGTATGGGACGGGGAGCTGTTTTTT.

This clonotype was seen many times. The chain couples TRBV20-1 to TRBJ1-5; TRBD1 is a possible D gene (6 bases). The CDR3 contains 16 residues. V was clipped by 2 bases and J by 2 bases, with 16 bases between them. Germline CDR1 reads DFQATT; CDR2 reads SNEGSKA (reference sequence). The CDR3, as DNA: TGCAGTGCTAGATCTCTAGGGGGGGCTCGCAATCAGCCCCAGCATTTT. It yields the protein CSARSLGGARNQPQHF.

This clonotype was detected many times. The chain combines TRBV6-6 with TRBJ2-3; D remains unclear. The germline gives CDR1 MNHNY, CDR2 SVGAGI (reference sequence). Trimming took 0 bases from V and 6 from J, leaving 4 bases between them. The CDR3 has 12 residues. The CDR3 sequence: CASSYSLDTQYF. The CDR3 DNA reads as TGTGCCAGCAGTTACTCTCTGGATACGCAGTATTTT.

The table lists this clonotype with many counts. The chain joins TRBV12-3 or TRBV12-4 to TRBJ1-1, with TRBD1 as a possible D gene (5 bases). This CDR3 spans 14 amino acids. Trimming left V 5 bases short and J 5 bases short, with 15 bases between. The CDR3 protein is CASSPQGWWTEAFF. CDR3 DNA: TGTGCCAGCAGTCCCCAGGGCTGGTGGACTGAAGCTTTCTTT.

In its sample, this clonotype was seen many times. The V and J genes are TRBV6-2 or TRBV6-3 and TRBJ2-1; D possibly uses TRBD1 or TRBD2 (6 bases each). The CDR3 totals 15 residues. V lost 7 bases and J 1 base, leaving 14 bases between the germline ends. Germline CDR1 MNHEY, CDR2 SVGEGT. The CDR3 is CASNLRGVSYNEQFF. DNA for the CDR3: TGTGCCAGCAACCTTAGGGGGGTGTCCTACAATGAGCAGTTCTTC.

This clonotype was picked up many times. The rearrangement joins TRBV10-2 to TRBJ2-1, with TRBD1 matching over 8 bases. The CDR3 is 16 residues long. Per the germline V gene, CDR1 is WSHSY and CDR2 is SAAADI. V lost 2 bases to trimming and J lost 3 bases; unmatched junction nucleotides: 6. The CDR3 is CASSENPGTGYNEQFF. The DNA of the CDR3 is TGCGCCAGCAGTGAGAATCCCGGGACAGGCTACAATGAGCAGTTCTTC.

This clonotype has just a few counts. The chain's CDR3 is CASSHGESTDTQYF. The CDR3 DNA reads as TGTGCCAGCAGTCACGGGGAGAGCACAGATACGCAGTATTTT. The chain uses TRBV6-2 or TRBV6-3 and TRBJ2-3; D is possibly TRBD2 (5 bases). The V gene lost 5 bases and the J gene lost 0 bases, with 9 bases spanning the gap. Germline assignment: CDR1 MNHEY and CDR2 SVGEGT. The CDR3 spans 14 residues.

There are many counts of this clonotype. This rearrangement joins TRBV10-3 to TRBJ1-1, with D possibly matching TRBD1 (6 bases). Trimming stripped 7 bases from V and 1 base from J, with 16 bases between. The length of the CDR3 is 15 residues. Germline V gives CDR1 ENHRY, CDR2 SYGVKD. The CDR3 loop reads CAITEGGQQNTEAFF. The CDR3 DNA reads TGTGCCATCACCGAAGGTGGACAGCAGAACACTGAAGCTTTCTTT.

This clonotype was counted many times. This chain connects TRBV25-1 to TRBJ1-2; unclear D gene. V lost 2 bases, J lost 7 bases, and 14 bases lay in between. Looked up from germline, CDR1 is MGHDK and CDR2 is SYGVNS. The CDR3 loop spans 14 amino acids. This chain's CDR3 is CASSEKRLSGGYTF. As DNA, the CDR3 is TGTGCCAGCAGTGAAAAGAGGCTCTCTGGTGGCTACACCTTC.

This clonotype was detected ten times or more. J is TRBJ1-6 and V is TRBV9, with TRBD1 matching 7 bases. CDR3 length: 15 amino acids. V was clipped by 5 bases and J by 7 bases; unmatched bases: 9. The germline CDR1 and CDR2 sequences are SGDLS and YYNGEE. The CDR3 coding sequence is TGTGCCAGCAGAGCAACCGGGACAGCAAATTCACCCCTCCACTTT. Translation: CASRATGTANSPLHF.

This clonotype was seen ten or more times. This sequence joins TRBV7-2 and TRBJ2-1, with TRBD2 matching over 7 bases. V was clipped by 2 bases and J by 4 bases; unmatched bases: 5. In germline, CDR1 is SGHTA, CDR2 FQGNSA. The CDR3 length is 15 residues. This CDR3 reads CASSLRREPYNEQFF. CDR3 DNA: TGTGCCAGCAGCTTACGGCGGGAGCCATACAATGAGCAGTTCTTC.

There are many counts of this clonotype. The chain uses TRBV20-1 and TRBJ1-1, with 12 bases lining up with TRBD1. Germline V CDR1 and CDR2: DFQATT, SNEGSKA (reference sequence). The CDR3 totals 12 residues. V lost 3 bases to trimming and J lost 10 bases; unmatched junction nucleotides: 3. Here the CDR3 reads CSASPGQGAAFF. DNA of the CDR3: TGCAGTGCTAGCCCGGGACAGGGGGCAGCTTTCTTT.

This clonotype was detected ten times or more. The gene calls are TRBV20-1 and TRBJ2-7; 8 nucleotides agree with TRBD2. This CDR3 has 15 residues. Trimming cost V 0 bases and J 4 bases; bases outside gene matches: 8. CDR1 is DFQATT, CDR2 SNEGSKA, per germline (reference sequence). CDR3 residues: CSARDLSGTLYEQYF. The DNA of the CDR3 is TGCAGTGCTAGAGACCTTAGCGGGACCTTATACGAGCAGTACTTC.

This clonotype was recorded at least ten times. V is TRBV20-1 and J is TRBJ2-5; either TRBD1 or TRBD2 may supply D (7 bases each). The germline V and J ends were trimmed by 3 bases and 5 bases, with 16 bases remaining between them. The CDR3 has 14 amino acids. Germline V lookup: CDR1 DFQATT, CDR2 SNEGSKA (reference sequence). CDR3 in DNA: TGCAGTGCTAGGAGGGGAGGGGGCTGGGAGACCCAGTACTTC. Translation: CSARRGGGWETQYF.

Ten or more counts support this clonotype. The chain carries TRBV4-1 and TRBJ2-2, with a possible D match to TRBD2 (6 bases). Germline assignment: CDR1 MGHRA and CDR2 YSYEKL. V lost 3 bases and J lost 0, with 17 bases in between. This CDR3 has 18 residues. The CDR3 sequence: CASSHQAGGQPNTGELFF. The CDR3 coding sequence is TGCGCCAGCAGCCACCAAGCCGGAGGGCAGCCGAACACCGGGGAGCTGTTTTTT.

The sample holds many counts of this clonotype. The V call is TRBV20-1, the J call TRBJ2-3; 7 bases match TRBD2. Germline trimming cut 6 bases from V and 0 bases from J; bases unmatched to any gene: 6. The CDR3 length is 14 residues. Germline CDR1 and CDR2: DFQATT and SNEGSKA (reference sequence). This CDR3 is CSAEREASTDTQYF. The CDR3 DNA is TGCAGTGCCGAGCGGGAAGCGAGCACAGATACGCAGTATTTT.

This clonotype has ten or more counts. The V gene is TRBV20-1, the J gene TRBJ2-5, with TRBD2 identical over 13 bases. CDR3 length: 18 residues. V was clipped by 6 bases and J by 0 bases; unmatched bases: 13. From germline, CDR1 is DFQATT and CDR2 SNEGSKA (reference sequence). The CDR3 bases are TGCAGTGCAGGGACTAGCGGGATGGAAGAGCGGTACCAAGAGACCCAGTACTTC. Its translation: CSAGTSGMEERYQETQYF.

This clonotype has a count of ten or more. This chain links TRBV28 with TRBJ2-3; D is unresolved. This CDR3 region has 12 residues. V lost 6 bases and J 5 bases, leaving 9 bases between the germline ends. Germline V lookup: CDR1 MDHEN, CDR2 SYDVKM. The CDR3 sequence is CASSRYQDTQYF. In nucleotides, the CDR3 is TGTGCCAGCAGCCGTTACCAAGATACGCAGTATTTT. The full variable domain, completed using reference TRBV28 and TRBJ2-3, is DVKVTQSSRYLVKRTGEKVFLECVQDMDHENMFWYRQDPGLGLRLIYFSYDVKMKEKGDIPEGYSVSREKKERFSLILESASTNQTSMYLCASSRYQDTQYFGPGTRLTVL.

This clonotype was seen at least ten times. The gene calls are TRBV7-9 and TRBJ2-6; 8 positions match TRBD1. The CDR3 runs 16 residues. Germline V gene lookup returns CDR1 SEHNR and CDR2 FQNEAQ (reference sequence). The V gene end was trimmed by 5 bases and the J gene end by 4 bases; junction bases not matched to a gene: 7. DNA of the CDR3: TGTGCCAGCAGCCTCCAGGGGGCTGGGGGGGCCAACGTCCTGACTTTC. As protein: CASSLQGAGGANVLTF.

This clonotype was seen repeatedly, ten times or more. The rearrangement joins TRBV10-3 to TRBJ1-1; D not resolved. The CDR3 contains 13 residues. V lost 3 bases and J lost 5, with 10 bases in between. Germline V gene sequence: CDR1 ENHRY, CDR2 SYGVKD. The CDR3 loop is CAISDFVGTEAFF. DNA for the CDR3: TGTGCCATCAGTGACTTCGTAGGGACTGAAGCTTTCTTT.

This clonotype was observed at least ten times. V usage is TRBV28 and J usage is TRBJ2-2; D is unclear. The germline gives CDR1 MDHEN, CDR2 SYDVKM. The CDR3 covers 13 residues. V dropped 2 bases and J dropped 6 bases, with 7 bases sitting between them. CDR3 region: CASSLKSPGELFF. CDR3 sequence (DNA): TGTGCCAGCAGTTTAAAAAGCCCCGGGGAGCTGTTTTTT.

This clonotype was counted at least ten times. The gene calls are TRBV5-1 and TRBJ1-2; D may be TRBD1 (5 bases). The V gene lost 7 bases and the J gene lost 2 bases, with 6 bases spanning the gap. The CDR3 sequence is 11 residues long. The germline V gene has CDR1 SGHRS and CDR2 YFSETQ. CDR3 protein: CASGQNYGYTF. The DNA of the CDR3 is TGCGCCAGCGGACAAAACTATGGCTACACCTTC.

Many counts were recorded for this clonotype. V usage is TRBV7-2 and J usage is TRBJ1-1, with D tentatively TRBD1 (6 bases). Trimming removed 5 bases from V and 3 bases from J, with 25 bases in between. This CDR3 comprises 18 residues. CDR1 SGHTA and CDR2 FQGNSA come from the germline V gene. CDR3 in amino acids: CASSPLWSGGLVDTEAFF. In nucleotides, the CDR3 is TGTGCCAGCAGCCCTCTTTGGAGCGGGGGGCTAGTCGACACTGAAGCTTTCTTT.

This clonotype has just one count. A much larger clone lies a single base off, so this may be a read error. The chain combines TRBV7-2 with TRBJ1-4; weak D call: TRBD1 (5 bases). Germline V gives CDR1 SGHTA, CDR2 FQGNSA. CDR3 length equals 16 residues. The CDR3 coding sequence is TGTGCCAGCAGCTTAGATCCAGGGCCGCTTAATGAAAAACGGTTTTTT. Amino acids: CASSLDPGPLNEKRFF.

This clonotype was counted ten times or more. This sequence joins TRBV5-1 and TRBJ2-3; TRBD2 aligns across 7 bases. Germline V gene lookup returns CDR1 SGHRS and CDR2 YFSETQ. Trimming removed 2 bases from V and 2 bases from J; junction bases left unmatched: 8. This CDR3 spans 16 amino acids. Written as DNA, the CDR3 is TGCGCCAGCAGCTTCAGTACTAGCGAGAACACAGATACGCAGTATTTT. It translates to CASSFSTSENTDTQYF. Based on the CDR3 plus reference TRBV5-1 and TRBJ2-3, the full variable domain is KAGVTQTPRYLIKTRGQQVTLSCSPISGHRSVSWYQQTPGQGLQFLFEYFSETQRNKGNFPGRFSGRQFSNSRSEMNVSTLELGDSALYLCASSFSTSENTDTQYFGPGTRLTVL.

This clonotype was observed at least ten times. The chain recombines TRBV25-1 with TRBJ1-2; TRBD1 might be the D (5 bases). The germline gives CDR1 MGHDK, CDR2 SYGVNS. Trimming pared 2 bases from V and 4 bases from J, leaving 14 bases between. The CDR3 sequence is 15 residues long. CDR3 in amino acids: CASSERGSPAYGYTF. Here the CDR3 DNA reads TGTGCCAGCAGTGAAAGGGGTAGCCCAGCCTATGGCTACACCTTC.

The sample holds a few counts of this clonotype. The genes are TRBV29-1 and TRBJ2-7, with TRBD2 identical over 9 bases. Germline loops: CDR1 SQVTM, CDR2 ANQGSEA. J was trimmed by 6 bases and V by 5 bases; bases with no gene match: 2. The CDR3 has 11 amino acids. CDR3 sequence reads: CSVSTSGEQYF. The CDR3 region has the DNA TGCAGCGTTTCGACTAGCGGCGAGCAGTACTTC.